In this sample, the clone carrying this T cell receptor beta chain turned up a few times. Its antigen is not identified. The data stem from a study of blood T cells in healthy people across ages. General study results and limits: The lack of PBMC sorting stopped any conclusive naive versus antigen-experienced comparison. There were more naive CD4+ cells and higher diversity in long-lived donors than in aged donors.

PCR was performed a second time for about 7 to 11 cycles using a sample-barcoded 5' primer and a J-beta primer mix. TCRdb reprocessed the 5' RACE reads with MiXCR, giving one entry per CDR3 protein. This table holds around 800,000 distinct CDR3 sequences, about 42% found once. The CDR3 extends over 13 amino acids. Trimming cost V 0 bases and J 7 bases, with 8 bases left between them. Germline CDR1 and CDR2: LNHNV and YYDKDF (reference sequence). Extraction yielded at least 6 micrograms of total RNA per sample. The sequenced sample was blood. The chain has TRBV15 and TRBJ2-3; D gene uncertain. This clonotype was obtained from a man aged 55 to 70 in good health. The CDR3 reads CATSRDGFNTQYF. CDR3 sequence (DNA): TGTGCCACCAGCAGAGATGGATTCAATACGCAGTATTTT.